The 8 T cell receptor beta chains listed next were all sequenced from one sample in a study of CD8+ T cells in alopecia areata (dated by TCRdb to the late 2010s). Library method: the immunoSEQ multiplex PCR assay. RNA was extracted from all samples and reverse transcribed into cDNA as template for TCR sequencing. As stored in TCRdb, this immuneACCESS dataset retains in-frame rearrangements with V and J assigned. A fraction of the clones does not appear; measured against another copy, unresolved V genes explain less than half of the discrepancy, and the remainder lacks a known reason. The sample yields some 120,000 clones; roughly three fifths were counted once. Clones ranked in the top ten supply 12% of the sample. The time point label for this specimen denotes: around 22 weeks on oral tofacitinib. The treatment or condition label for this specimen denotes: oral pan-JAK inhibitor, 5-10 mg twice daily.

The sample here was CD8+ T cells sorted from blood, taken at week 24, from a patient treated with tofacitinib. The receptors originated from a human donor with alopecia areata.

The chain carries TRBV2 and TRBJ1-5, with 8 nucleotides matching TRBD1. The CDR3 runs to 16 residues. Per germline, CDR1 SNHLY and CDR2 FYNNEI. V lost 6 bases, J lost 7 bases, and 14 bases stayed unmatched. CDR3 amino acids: CASSDRQGRVRQPQHF. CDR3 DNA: TGTGCCAGCAGCGACCGACAGGGGAGAGTGAGACAGCCCCAGCATTTT. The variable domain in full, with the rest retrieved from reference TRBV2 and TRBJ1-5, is EPEVTQTPSHQVTQMGQEVILRCVPISNHLYFYWYRQILGQKVEFLVSFYNNEISEKSEIFDDQFSVERPDGSNFTLKIRSTKLEDSAMYFCASSDRQGRVRQPQHFGDGTRLSIL.

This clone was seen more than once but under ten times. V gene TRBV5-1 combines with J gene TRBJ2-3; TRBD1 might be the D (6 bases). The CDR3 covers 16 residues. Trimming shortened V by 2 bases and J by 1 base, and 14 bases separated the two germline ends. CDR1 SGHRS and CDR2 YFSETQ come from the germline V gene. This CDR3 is CASSLQGARGTDTQYF. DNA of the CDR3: TGCGCCAGCAGCTTACAGGGTGCGAGGGGCACAGATACGCAGTATTTT.

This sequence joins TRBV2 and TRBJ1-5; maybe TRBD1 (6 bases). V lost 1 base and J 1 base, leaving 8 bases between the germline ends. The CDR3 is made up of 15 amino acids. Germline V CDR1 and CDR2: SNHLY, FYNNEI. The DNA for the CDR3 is TGTGCCAGCAGTGAAGGGGGACAAAGCAATCAGCCCCAGCATTTT. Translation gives CASSEGGQSNQPQHF.

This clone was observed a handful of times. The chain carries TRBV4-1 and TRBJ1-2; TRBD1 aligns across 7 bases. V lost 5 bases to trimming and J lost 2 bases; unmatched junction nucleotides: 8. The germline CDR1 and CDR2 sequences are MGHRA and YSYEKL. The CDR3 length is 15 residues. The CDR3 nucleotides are TGCGCCAGCAGCAAAACATCGGGACAGAACTATGGCTACACCTTC. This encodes CASSKTSGQNYGYTF.

The DNA of the CDR3 is TGCGCCAGCAGCCTTGATTGGGACCCAACCTACAATGAGCAGTTCTTC. The encoded protein is CASSLDWDPTYNEQFF. The V gene is TRBV4-1, the J gene TRBJ2-1; D may correspond to TRBD1 or TRBD2 (5 bases each). Trimming shortened V by 4 bases and J by 2 bases, and 15 bases separated the two germline ends. CDR3 length equals 16 residues. Germline assignment: CDR1 MGHRA and CDR2 YSYEKL.

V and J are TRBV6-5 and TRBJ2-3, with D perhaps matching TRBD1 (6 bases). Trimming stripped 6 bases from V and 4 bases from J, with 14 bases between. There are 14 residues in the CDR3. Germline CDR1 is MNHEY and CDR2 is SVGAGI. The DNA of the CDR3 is TGTGCCAGCAGGGTACAGGGTATCGCAGATACGCAGTATTTT. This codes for CASRVQGIADTQYF.

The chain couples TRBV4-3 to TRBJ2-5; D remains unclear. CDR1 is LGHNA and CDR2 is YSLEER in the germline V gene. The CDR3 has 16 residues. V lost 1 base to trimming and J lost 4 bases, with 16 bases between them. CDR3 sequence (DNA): TGCGCCAGCAGCCAAGCCCTCGAGGCCCTGGGAGAGACCCAGTACTTC. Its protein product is CASSQALEALGETQYF.

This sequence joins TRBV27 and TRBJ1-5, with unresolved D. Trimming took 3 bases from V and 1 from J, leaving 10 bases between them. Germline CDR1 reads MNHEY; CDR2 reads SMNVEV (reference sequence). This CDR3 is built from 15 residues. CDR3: CASSFSGESNQPQHF. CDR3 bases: TGTGCCAGCAGTTTCTCTGGGGAGAGCAATCAGCCCCAGCATTTT.